This T cell receptor beta chain was sequenced in a study of cytomegalovirus exposure and HLA in healthy donors. In the PCR, 60 Vbeta and 13 Jbeta primers were used. The method was immunoSEQ multiplex PCR; TCRdb's version includes in-frame clones alone and lacks a portion of them. Here the sample table reports approximately 37,000 clones. With regard to this clone: The antigen is undetermined.

Germline V gives CDR1 LNHDA, CDR2 SQIVND (reference sequence). Between the trimmed V and J ends, which lost 5 bases and 4 bases, there was a span of 12 bases. This CDR3 comprises 13 residues. The study's findings and limits: The later analysis indicated that the majority of CMV-associated TCR beta chains appeared HLA-restricted. Associated with cytomegalovirus, according to the listing, were 170 or so TCR beta chains. As confirmed in vitro, a few CMV-associated chains were specific for CMV antigens.

The TCR comes from a male donor in good health and CMV-seronegative. The gene calls are TRBV19 and TRBJ2-7, with D maybe TRBD1 (7 bases). Sequencing input: PBMCs. CDR3 residues: CASSAGQSYEQYF. CDR3 DNA sequence: TGTGCCAGTAGTGCGGGACAGTCATACGAGCAGTACTTC.